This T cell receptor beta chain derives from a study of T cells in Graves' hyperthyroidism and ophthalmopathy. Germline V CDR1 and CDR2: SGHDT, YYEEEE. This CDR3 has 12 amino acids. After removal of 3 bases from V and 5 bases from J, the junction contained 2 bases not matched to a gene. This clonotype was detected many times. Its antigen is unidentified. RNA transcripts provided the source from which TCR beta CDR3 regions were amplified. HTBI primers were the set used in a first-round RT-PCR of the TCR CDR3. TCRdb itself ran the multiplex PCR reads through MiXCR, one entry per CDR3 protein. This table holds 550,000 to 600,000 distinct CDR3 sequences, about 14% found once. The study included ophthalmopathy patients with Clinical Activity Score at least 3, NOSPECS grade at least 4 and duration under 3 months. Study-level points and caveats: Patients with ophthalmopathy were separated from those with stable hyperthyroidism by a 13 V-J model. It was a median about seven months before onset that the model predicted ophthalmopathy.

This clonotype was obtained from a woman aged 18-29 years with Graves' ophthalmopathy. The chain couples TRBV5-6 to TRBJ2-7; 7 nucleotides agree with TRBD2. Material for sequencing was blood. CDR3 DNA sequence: TGTGCCAGCAGCTGGGACTACAACGAGCAGTACTTC. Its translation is CASSWDYNEQYF.